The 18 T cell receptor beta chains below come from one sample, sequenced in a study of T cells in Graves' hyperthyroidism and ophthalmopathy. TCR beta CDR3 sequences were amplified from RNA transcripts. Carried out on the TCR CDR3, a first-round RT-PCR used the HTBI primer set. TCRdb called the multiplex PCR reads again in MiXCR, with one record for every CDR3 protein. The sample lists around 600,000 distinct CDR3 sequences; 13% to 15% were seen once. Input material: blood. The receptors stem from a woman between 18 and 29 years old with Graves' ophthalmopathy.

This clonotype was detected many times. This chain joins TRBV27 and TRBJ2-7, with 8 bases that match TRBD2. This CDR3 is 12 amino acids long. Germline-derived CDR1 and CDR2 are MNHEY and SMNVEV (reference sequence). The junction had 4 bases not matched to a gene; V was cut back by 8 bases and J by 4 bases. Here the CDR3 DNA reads TGTGCCAGCCGGGGGGGGGCTTACGAGCAGTACTTC. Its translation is CASRGGAYEQYF.

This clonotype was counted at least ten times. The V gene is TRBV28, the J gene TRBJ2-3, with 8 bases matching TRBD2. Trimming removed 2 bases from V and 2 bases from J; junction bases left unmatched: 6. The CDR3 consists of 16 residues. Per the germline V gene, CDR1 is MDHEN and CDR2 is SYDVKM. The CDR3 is CASSLTGLATTDTQYF. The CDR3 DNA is TGTGCCAGCAGTTTAACAGGACTAGCTACCACAGATACGCAGTATTTT.

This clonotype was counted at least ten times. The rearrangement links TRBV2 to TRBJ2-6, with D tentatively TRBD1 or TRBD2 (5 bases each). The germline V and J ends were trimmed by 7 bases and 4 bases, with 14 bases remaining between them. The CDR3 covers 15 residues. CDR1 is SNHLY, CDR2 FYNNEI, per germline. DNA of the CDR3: TGTGCCAGCACCAGGGACCAAACCGGGGCCAACGTCCTGACTTTC. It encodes CASTRDQTGANVLTF.

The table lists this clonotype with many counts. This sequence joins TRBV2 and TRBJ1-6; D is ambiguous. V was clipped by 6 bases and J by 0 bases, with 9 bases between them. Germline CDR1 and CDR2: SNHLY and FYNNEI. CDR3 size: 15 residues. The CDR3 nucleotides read TGTGCCAGCAGGGCAGAGAGCTCCTATAATTCACCCCTCCACTTT. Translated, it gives CASRAESSYNSPLHF.

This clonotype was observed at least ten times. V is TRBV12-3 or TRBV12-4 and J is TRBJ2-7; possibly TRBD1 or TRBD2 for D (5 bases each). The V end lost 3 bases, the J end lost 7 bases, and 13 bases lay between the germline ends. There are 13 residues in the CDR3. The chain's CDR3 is CASSFLGPREQYF. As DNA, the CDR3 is TGTGCCAGCAGTTTTTTGGGACCGAGGGAGCAGTACTTC.

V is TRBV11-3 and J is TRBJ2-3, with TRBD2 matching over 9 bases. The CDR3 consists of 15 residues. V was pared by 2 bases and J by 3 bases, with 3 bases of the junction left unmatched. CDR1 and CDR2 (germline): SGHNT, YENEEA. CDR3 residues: CASSLRSGRTDTQYF. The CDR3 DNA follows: TGTGCCAGCAGCTTACGGAGCGGGAGGACAGATACGCAGTATTTT.

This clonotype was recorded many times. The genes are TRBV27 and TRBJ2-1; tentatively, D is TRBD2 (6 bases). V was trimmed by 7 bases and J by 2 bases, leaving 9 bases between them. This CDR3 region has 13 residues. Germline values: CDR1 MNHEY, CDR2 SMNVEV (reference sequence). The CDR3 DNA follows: TGTGCCAGCACTGGCGGGACCTACAATGAGCAGTTCTTC. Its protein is CASTGGTYNEQFF.

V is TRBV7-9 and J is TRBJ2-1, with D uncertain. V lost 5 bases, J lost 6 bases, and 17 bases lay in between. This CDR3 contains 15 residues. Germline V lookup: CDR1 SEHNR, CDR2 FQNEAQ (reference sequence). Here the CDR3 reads CASSPLWISANEQFF. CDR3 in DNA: TGTGCCAGCAGCCCCCTGTGGATATCAGCCAATGAGCAGTTCTTC.

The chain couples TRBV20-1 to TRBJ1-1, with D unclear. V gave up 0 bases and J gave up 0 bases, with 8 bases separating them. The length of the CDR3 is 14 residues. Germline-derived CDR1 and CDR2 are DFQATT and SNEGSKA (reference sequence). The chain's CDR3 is CSARDLRMNTEAFF. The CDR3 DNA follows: TGCAGTGCTAGAGATCTCCGGATGAACACTGAAGCTTTCTTT.

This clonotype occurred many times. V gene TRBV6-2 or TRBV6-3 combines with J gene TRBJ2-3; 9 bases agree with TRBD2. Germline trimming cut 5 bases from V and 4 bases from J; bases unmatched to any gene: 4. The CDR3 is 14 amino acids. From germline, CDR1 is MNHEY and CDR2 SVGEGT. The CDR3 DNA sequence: TGTGCCAGCAGTCGGACTAGCGACCCAGATACGCAGTATTTT. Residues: CASSRTSDPDTQYF.

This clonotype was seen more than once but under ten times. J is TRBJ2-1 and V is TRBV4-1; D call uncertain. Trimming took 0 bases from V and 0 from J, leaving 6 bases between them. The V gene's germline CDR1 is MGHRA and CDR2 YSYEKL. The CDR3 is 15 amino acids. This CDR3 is CASSQDGYSYNEQFF. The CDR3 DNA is TGCGCCAGCAGCCAAGATGGCTACTCCTACAATGAGCAGTTCTTC.

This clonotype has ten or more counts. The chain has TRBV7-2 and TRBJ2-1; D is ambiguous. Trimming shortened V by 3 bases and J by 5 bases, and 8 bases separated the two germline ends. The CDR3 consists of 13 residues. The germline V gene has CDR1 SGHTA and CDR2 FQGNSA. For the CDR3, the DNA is TGTGCCAGCAGCTTTGGACGGAACAATGAGCAGTTCTTC. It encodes CASSFGRNNEQFF.

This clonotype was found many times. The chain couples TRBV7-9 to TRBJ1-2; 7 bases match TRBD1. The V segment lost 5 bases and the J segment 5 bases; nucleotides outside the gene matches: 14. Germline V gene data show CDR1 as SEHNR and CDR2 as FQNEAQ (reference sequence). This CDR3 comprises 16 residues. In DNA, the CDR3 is TGTGCCAGCAGCCCCTGGGACAGCGGTGATCCGTATGGCTACACCTTC. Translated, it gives CASSPWDSGDPYGYTF.

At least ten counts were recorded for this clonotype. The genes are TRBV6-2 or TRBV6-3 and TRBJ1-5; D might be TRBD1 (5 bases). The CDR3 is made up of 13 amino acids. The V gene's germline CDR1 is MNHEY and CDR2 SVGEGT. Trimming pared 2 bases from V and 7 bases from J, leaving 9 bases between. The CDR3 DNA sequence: TGTGCCAGCAGTTACGTAGGGGAACAGCCCCAGCATTTT. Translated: CASSYVGEQPQHF.

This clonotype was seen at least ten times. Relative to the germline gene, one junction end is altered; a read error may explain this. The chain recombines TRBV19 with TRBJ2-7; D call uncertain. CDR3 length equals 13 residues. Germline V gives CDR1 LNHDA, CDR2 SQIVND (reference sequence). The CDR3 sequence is CASSISSSYEQYF. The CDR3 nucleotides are TGTGCCAGCAGTATCTCGTCCTCCTACGAGCAGTACTTC.

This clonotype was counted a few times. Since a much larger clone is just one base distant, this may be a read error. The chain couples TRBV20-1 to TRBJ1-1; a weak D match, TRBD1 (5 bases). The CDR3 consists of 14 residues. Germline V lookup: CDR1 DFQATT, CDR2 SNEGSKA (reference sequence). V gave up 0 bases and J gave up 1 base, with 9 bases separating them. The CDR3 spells CSARDFRGNTEAFF. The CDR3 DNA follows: TGCAGTGCTAGAGATTTTAGGGGGAACACTGAAGCTTTCTTT.

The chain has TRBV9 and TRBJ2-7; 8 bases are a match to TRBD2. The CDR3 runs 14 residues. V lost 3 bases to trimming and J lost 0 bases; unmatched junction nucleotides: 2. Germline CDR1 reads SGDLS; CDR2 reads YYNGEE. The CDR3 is CASSAGGASYEQYF. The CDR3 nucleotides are TGTGCCAGCAGCGCCGGGGGGGCCTCCTACGAGCAGTACTTC.

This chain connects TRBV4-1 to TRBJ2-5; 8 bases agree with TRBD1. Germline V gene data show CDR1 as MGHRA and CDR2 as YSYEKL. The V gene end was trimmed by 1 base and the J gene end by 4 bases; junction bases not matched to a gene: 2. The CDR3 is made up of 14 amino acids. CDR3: CASSQGTGRETQYF. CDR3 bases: TGCGCCAGCAGCCAAGGGACAGGGAGAGAGACCCAGTACTTC.